This TCR beta chain was recovered during a study of blood T cell repertoires in COVID-19. At the level of the study: Spain, Italy and the United States supplied samples that represented acute and convalescent COVID-19. In each case, the material was cDNA or gDNA derived from T cells, B-cell-depleted T cells, or PBMCs.

Germline assignment: CDR1 SSHAT and CDR2 FNYEAQ (reference sequence). This CDR3 region has 15 residues. Comments on this clone: One end of the junction varies from germline; a read error may be responsible.

In the original processing: The authors estimated nucleated cell counts from reference gene primer amplification. Only in-frame clones appear in the TCRdb table, and some are missing; sequencing was by immunoSEQ multiplex PCR. That table gives V, J and clone size, and the DNA gave D and trimming. Of about 120,000 clones in the sample, over 60% were seen once. The chain recombines TRBV7-7 with TRBJ1-2, with D unclear. This sequence was found in a human donor in a cohort sampled during active COVID-19. Sequencing was performed on peripheral blood. The CDR3 region is CASSSREGKGYGYTF. The CDR3 DNA follows: TGTGCTAGCAGCTCCCGAGAGGGCAAGGGATATGGCTACACCTTC.